This TCR beta chain was identified during a study of identical twins. Regarding this clonotype: The target antigen is unknown.

Overall study findings and caveats: Fewer insertions were carried by abundant cord blood beta clonotypes, but none was seen in memory repertoires.

One entry per CDR3 protein results from TCRdb running MiXCR on the 5' RACE reads. The sample consists of 1.5 million to 2 million distinct CDR3 sequences, roughly 35% of them appearing once. The clonotype originates from a newborn girl in good health. Sample: cord blood.

The CDR3 loop reads CASSQAGGAKNIQYF. The DNA of the CDR3 is TGTGCCAGCAGCCAAGCGGGAGGGGCCAAAAACATTCAGTACTTC. The chain is built from TRBV4-2 and TRBJ2-4; 8 bases are shared with TRBD2. The germline V gene encodes CDR1 LGHNA and CDR2 YNFKEQ. This CDR3 comprises 15 residues. V was pared by 1 base and J by 1 base, with 0 bases of the junction left unmatched.